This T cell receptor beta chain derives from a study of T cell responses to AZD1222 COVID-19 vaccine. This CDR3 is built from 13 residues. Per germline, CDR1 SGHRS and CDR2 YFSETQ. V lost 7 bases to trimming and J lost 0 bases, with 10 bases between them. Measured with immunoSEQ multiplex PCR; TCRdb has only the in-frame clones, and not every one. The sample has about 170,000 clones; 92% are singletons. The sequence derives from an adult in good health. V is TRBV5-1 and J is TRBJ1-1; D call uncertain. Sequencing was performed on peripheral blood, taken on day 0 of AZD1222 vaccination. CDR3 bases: TGCGCCAGCTACCGGGCTATGAACACTGAAGCTTTCTTT. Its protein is CASYRAMNTEAFF.